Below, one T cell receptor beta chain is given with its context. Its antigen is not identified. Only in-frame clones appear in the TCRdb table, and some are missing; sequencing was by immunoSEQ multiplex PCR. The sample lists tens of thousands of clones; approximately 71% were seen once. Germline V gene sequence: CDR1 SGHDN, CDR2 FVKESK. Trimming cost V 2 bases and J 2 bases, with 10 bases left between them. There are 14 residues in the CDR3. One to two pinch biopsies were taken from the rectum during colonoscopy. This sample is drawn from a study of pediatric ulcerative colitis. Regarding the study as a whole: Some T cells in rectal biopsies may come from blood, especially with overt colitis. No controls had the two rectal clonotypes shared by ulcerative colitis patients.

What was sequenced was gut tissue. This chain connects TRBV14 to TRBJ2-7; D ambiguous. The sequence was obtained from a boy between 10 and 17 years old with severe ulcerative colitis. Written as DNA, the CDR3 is TGTGCCAGCAGCCAAAATGCGGTAACCTACGAGCAGTACTTC. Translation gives CASSQNAVTYEQYF.